Listed here are 24 T cell receptor beta chains from one sample, sequenced in a study of T-cell reconstitution after alpha-beta-depleted transplantation in children. Unique molecular identifiers were built into the TCRbeta library. TCRdb fed the PCR reads into MiXCR, producing one record per CDR3 protein. The data show fewer than 1 million distinct CDR3 sequences, about 15% seen once. This specimen was PBMCs, mostly from graft donor cells, taken 360 days after TCRalphabeta/CD19-depleted stem cell transplant. Source of these receptors: a male patient aged 5 to 17 who had a stem cell transplant for acute lymphoblastic leukemia, so the T cells may come from the graft donor.

This clonotype was detected only a few times. The V call is TRBV27, the J call TRBJ2-1, with D possibly being TRBD1 (6 bases). The CDR3 totals 14 residues. CDR1 MNHEY and CDR2 SMNVEV come from the germline V gene (reference sequence). Between the trimmed V and J ends, which lost 2 bases and 9 bases, there was a span of 14 bases. The CDR3 nucleotides read TGTGCCAGCAGTTTAGGGCAGGGGTACGTTGAGCAGTTCTTC. Amino acids: CASSLGQGYVEQFF.

This chain joins TRBV15 and TRBJ1-1, with 7 bases lining up with TRBD1. The V gene end was trimmed by 1 base and the J gene end by 2 bases; junction bases not matched to a gene: 4. The CDR3 covers 15 residues. CDR1 LNHNV and CDR2 YYDKDF come from the germline V gene (reference sequence). CDR3 in amino acids: CATSRAGTDNTEAFF. DNA of the CDR3: TGTGCCACCAGCAGAGCCGGGACAGATAACACTGAAGCTTTCTTT.

The V and J genes are TRBV29-1 and TRBJ2-1; tentatively, D is TRBD2 (5 bases). The germline V gene has CDR1 SQVTM and CDR2 ANQGSEA. Between the trimmed V and J ends, which lost 5 bases and 15 bases, there was a span of 20 bases. This CDR3 spans 12 amino acids. Here the CDR3 DNA reads TGCAGCGTTCCTTCTAGGGATGGGAGTCCGTTCTTC. Amino acids: CSVPSRDGSPFF.

Worth noting for this clonotype: This may be a read error: a much more frequent sequence differs by one nucleotide. The rearrangement links TRBV4-1 to TRBJ1-5, with no clear D. V dropped 3 bases and J dropped 4 bases, with 10 bases sitting between them. This CDR3 region has 14 residues. Looked up from germline, CDR1 is MGHRA and CDR2 is YSYEKL. The CDR3 sequence: CASSQLHWNQPQHF. The CDR3, as DNA: TGCGCCAGCAGCCAGCTCCACTGGAATCAGCCCCAGCATTTT.

This clonotype was seen only a few times. The genes are TRBV11-2 and TRBJ2-4; D is unclear. The V and J ends lost 5 bases and 7 bases respectively, with 6 bases between them. Germline values: CDR1 SGHAT, CDR2 FQNNGV. CDR3 length: 11 amino acids. Here the CDR3 reads CASSPLNIQYF. CDR3 DNA sequence: TGTGCCAGCAGCCCATTGAACATTCAGTACTTC.

This sequence joins TRBV7-3 and TRBJ1-2; possible D gene TRBD1, 5 bases. CDR1 and CDR2 (germline): SGHTA, FQGTGA. CDR3 length equals 12 residues. Trimming cost V 7 bases and J 7 bases, with 13 bases left between them. The CDR3 bases are TGTGCCAGCACCACCTCGGGGGTTGGCTACACCTTC. It codes for CASTTSGVGYTF.

A single count supports this clonotype. The V gene is TRBV7-3, the J gene TRBJ1-2; 8 bases map to TRBD1. The CDR3 has 13 residues. The junction had 8 bases not matched to a gene; V was cut back by 6 bases and J by 8 bases. The germline gives CDR1 SGHTA, CDR2 FQGTGA. Written as DNA, the CDR3 is TGTGCCAGCAGACGCCAGGGGGCGGAAGGCTACACCTTC. Protein: CASRRQGAEGYTF. Full variable domain (outside the CDR3, taken from reference TRBV7-3 and TRBJ1-2): GAGVSQTPSNKVTEKGKYVELRCDPISGHTALYWYRQSLGQGPEFLIYFQGTGAADDSGLPNDRFFAVRPEGSVSTLKIQRTERGDSAVYLCASRRQGAEGYTFGSGTRLTVV.

The chain employs TRBV7-3 and TRBJ2-1; TRBD1 matches 7 bases. Trimming took 10 bases from V and 3 from J; bases not matched to a gene: 12. The CDR3 length is 15 residues. Germline CDR1 reads SGHTA; CDR2 reads FQGTGA. The chain's CDR3 is CATTYRGQSYNEQFF. CDR3 nucleotide sequence: TGTGCCACCACCTACAGGGGCCAGAGCTACAATGAGCAGTTCTTC.

The chain couples TRBV5-6 to TRBJ1-2; D not resolved. Germline CDR1 SGHDT, CDR2 YYEEEE. V shed 2 bases and J shed 5 bases, with 16 bases lying between them. The CDR3 has 15 residues. The CDR3 loop reads CASSLLVLPTYGYTF. The DNA for the CDR3 is TGTGCCAGCAGCTTACTAGTCCTGCCGACATATGGCTACACCTTC. Variable domain in full (rest from reference TRBV5-6 and TRBJ1-2): DAGVTQSPTHLIKTRGQQVTLRCSPKSGHDTVSWYQQALGQGPQFIFQYYEEEERQRGNFPDRFSGHQFPNYSSELNVNALLLGDSALYLCASSLLVLPTYGYTFGSGTRLTVV.

This clonotype was observed many times. The chain is built from TRBV7-9 and TRBJ2-7; D gene uncertain. CDR3 length: 12 amino acids. CDR1 SEHNR and CDR2 FQNEAQ come from the germline V gene (reference sequence). Trimming stripped 6 bases from V and 1 base from J, with 7 bases between. The CDR3 spells CASRRASYEQYF. The DNA for the CDR3 is TGTGCCAGCAGACGGGCGTCCTACGAGCAGTACTTC.

This clonotype was observed at least ten times. The V gene is TRBV20-1, the J gene TRBJ1-1; D unresolved. Germline-derived CDR1 and CDR2 are DFQATT and SNEGSKA (reference sequence). The CDR3 runs to 12 residues. V lost 1 base, J lost 4 bases, and 7 bases lay in between. As DNA, the CDR3 is TGCAGTGCTAGAGCAGGAGCCACTGAAGCTTTCTTT. It codes for CSARAGATEAFF.

Only a few counts were recorded for this clonotype. J is TRBJ1-2 and V is TRBV6-1; 7 positions agree with TRBD1. J lost 0 bases, V lost 2 bases, and 3 bases had no gene match. This CDR3 is built from 15 residues. Germline V lookup: CDR1 MNHNS, CDR2 SASEGT. The CDR3 spells CASSENRGTNYGYTF. CDR3 coding DNA: TGTGCCAGCAGTGAAAACAGGGGCACTAACTATGGCTACACCTTC.

V usage is TRBV7-9 and J usage is TRBJ2-5, with D unresolved. V lost 4 bases and J lost 2, with 11 bases in between. CDR1 is SEHNR, CDR2 FQNEAQ, per germline (reference sequence). The CDR3 has 14 residues. CDR3 nucleotide sequence: TGTGCCAGCAGCTCCGTAGGCCATCAAGAGACCCAGTACTTC. It specifies CASSSVGHQETQYF.

The genes are TRBV4-1 and TRBJ2-5; no clear D. V dropped 4 bases and J dropped 0 bases, with 15 bases sitting between them. The CDR3 totals 16 residues. Germline CDR1 is MGHRA and CDR2 is YSYEKL. The DNA for the CDR3 is TGCGCCAGCAGCCCCCCCTTAAATACGCACCAAGAGACCCAGTACTTC. Translated: CASSPPLNTHQETQYF.

This rearrangement joins TRBV4-2 to TRBJ2-1; 16 bases agree with TRBD2. CDR3 length: 17 amino acids. The germline V gene encodes CDR1 LGHNA and CDR2 YNFKEQ. The V gene end was trimmed by 1 base and the J gene end by 9 bases; junction bases not matched to a gene: 6. This chain's CDR3 is CASSQVGLAGGLVEQFF. The DNA of the CDR3 is TGTGCCAGCAGCCAAGTGGGACTAGCGGGAGGGCTCGTTGAGCAGTTCTTC.

Ten or more counts support this clonotype. The rearrangement joins TRBV10-3 to TRBJ2-5; D gene unclear. V lost 2 bases and J lost 1, with 11 bases in between. Looked up from germline, CDR1 is ENHRY and CDR2 is SYGVKD. The CDR3 is 15 amino acids. The CDR3 DNA reads TGTGCCATCAGTGAGGGCAGTGTCGTCCAAGAGACCCAGTACTTC. Its protein product is CAISEGSVVQETQYF.

This clonotype occurred a few times. The J gene is TRBJ2-3, the V gene TRBV28, with 12 bases lining up with TRBD1. V lost 1 base to trimming and J lost 6 bases; unmatched junction nucleotides: 8. Per the germline V gene, CDR1 is MDHEN and CDR2 is SYDVKM. The CDR3 covers 17 residues. The CDR3: CASSLSPPGQGADTQYF. DNA of the CDR3: TGTGCCAGCAGTTTATCCCCTCCGGGACAGGGGGCCGATACGCAGTATTTT.

The chain joins TRBV20-1 to TRBJ2-1; D is perhaps TRBD2 (6 bases). The CDR3 covers 14 residues. Germline lookup yields CDR1 DFQATT and CDR2 SNEGSKA (reference sequence). The germline V and J ends were trimmed by 5 bases and 8 bases, with 19 bases remaining between them. The CDR3 is CSAPPDYINDEQFF. The CDR3 DNA is TGCAGTGCTCCCCCGGACTATATTAACGATGAGCAGTTCTTC.

This clonotype has more than one count but fewer than ten. The CDR3 loop reads CASNGDTHSTDTQYF. CDR3 nucleotides: TGCGCCAGCAACGGGGACACCCATAGCACAGATACGCAGTATTTT. The chain recombines TRBV10-1 with TRBJ2-3, with a possible D match to TRBD1 (6 bases). The ends were cut back, 7 bases at V and 0 bases at J, with 14 bases in the middle. Germline V gene sequence: CDR1 WNHNN, CDR2 SYGVQD (reference sequence). The CDR3 loop spans 15 amino acids.

The table lists this clonotype with many counts. CDR3 protein: CASSPGLTSYNEQFF. The CDR3 nucleotides read TGTGCCAGCTCACCCGGTTTGACCTCCTACAATGAGCAGTTCTTC. The rearrangement links TRBV18 to TRBJ2-1; D gene unclear. Germline V gene lookup returns CDR1 KGHSH and CDR2 LQKENI. This CDR3 is 15 amino acids long. V lost 3 bases and J lost 0, with 9 bases in between.

This clonotype was seen only a few times. The chain combines TRBV5-1 with TRBJ2-1, with 13 positions matching TRBD2. Germline CDR1 is SGHRS and CDR2 is YFSETQ. J was trimmed by 4 bases and V by 0 bases; bases with no gene match: 7. CDR3 length: 18 amino acids. For the CDR3, the DNA is TGCGCCAGCAGCTTGGGCCGGGGACTAGCGGGGACTTACAATGAGCAGTTCTTC. This gives the protein CASSLGRGLAGTYNEQFF.

V and J are TRBV6-2 or TRBV6-3 and TRBJ1-2; TRBD1 agrees at 7 bases. V dropped 2 bases and J dropped 3; count of bases not matched to a gene: 6. The CDR3 consists of 15 residues. Germline CDR1 is MNHEY and CDR2 is SVGEGT. This CDR3 is CASSYKRQGYYGYTF. In nucleotides, the CDR3 is TGTGCCAGCAGTTACAAGAGACAGGGTTACTATGGCTACACCTTC.

This chain joins TRBV3-1 and TRBJ2-4; 10 bases match TRBD2. This CDR3 has 15 amino acids. In germline, CDR1 is LGHDT, CDR2 YNNKEL (reference sequence). The V segment lost 1 base and the J segment 3 bases; nucleotides outside the gene matches: 0. The CDR3 DNA reads TGTGCCAGCAGCCAAGGACTAGCGGGCAAAAACATTCAGTACTTC. Encoded protein: CASSQGLAGKNIQYF. The full variable domain, rest sourced from reference TRBV3-1 and TRBJ2-4, is DTAVSQTPKYLVTQMGNDKSIKCEQNLGHDTMYWYKQDSKKFLKIMFSYNNKELIINETVPNRFSPKSPDKAHLNLHINSLELGDSAVYFCASSQGLAGKNIQYFGAGTRLSVL.

The chain couples TRBV7-2 to TRBJ2-7; D is unresolved. The CDR3 loop spans 14 amino acids. Trimming pared 5 bases from V and 2 bases from J, leaving 13 bases between. CDR1 is SGHTA, CDR2 FQGNSA, per germline. The CDR3 sequence: CASSHNGSPYEQYF. The CDR3 DNA reads as TGTGCCAGCAGCCATAACGGGTCCCCCTACGAGCAGTACTTC.